Below are 16 T cell receptor beta chains sequenced from a single sample in a study of control samples from healthy donors and cancer patients (dated by TCRdb to the early 2020s). Library creation used the immunoSEQ multiplex PCR assay. Here the immuneACCESS table is served through TCRdb, limited to in-frame sequences with V and J called. Missing clones are a known gap in these copies; in checked studies unresolved V genes cover under half, and the rest lacks a known reason. This sample lists 70,000 to 85,000 clones; 91% were detected once. The ten largest clones capture roughly 18% of the sample. Sequenced sample: blood. The source of these receptors is a man between 50 and 59 years old in good health.

The chain links TRBV5-6 to TRBJ1-2; D unclear. There are 14 residues in the CDR3. From germline, CDR1 is SGHDT and CDR2 YYEEEE. The V end was cut by 5 bases, the J end by 1 base, with 12 bases between. The DNA for the CDR3 is TGTGCCAGCAGTAAAGAGTTTGGTAACTATGGCTACACCTTC. Translation gives CASSKEFGNYGYTF.

The V call is TRBV24-1, the J call TRBJ2-1; 9 nucleotides align to TRBD1. V gave up 5 bases and J gave up 2 bases; unmatched junction bases: 6. Germline CDR1 and CDR2: KGHDR and SFDVKD. The CDR3 runs 16 residues. The CDR3 loop is CATSARDRATYNEQFF. Here the CDR3 DNA reads TGTGCCACCAGTGCCAGGGACAGGGCCACCTACAATGAGCAGTTCTTC.

The V and J genes are TRBV27 and TRBJ2-2; D is undetermined. The germline gives CDR1 MNHEY, CDR2 SMNVEV (reference sequence). The CDR3 totals 13 residues. Between the trimmed V and J ends, which lost 1 base and 4 bases, there was a span of 4 bases. The CDR3 region has the DNA TGTGCCAGCAGTTTATGGGTCACCGGGGAGCTGTTTTTT. Translating gives CASSLWVTGELFF.

The V call is TRBV9, the J call TRBJ2-7; 7 nucleotides agree with TRBD2. V was pared by 0 bases and J by 5 bases, with 11 bases of the junction left unmatched. The CDR3 spans 16 residues. Germline CDR1 is SGDLS and CDR2 is YYNGEE. CDR3 coding DNA: TGTGCCAGCAGCGTAGCTGTAAGGGAGGGAGACAACGAGCAGTACTTC. Translating it yields CASSVAVREGDNEQYF.

The gene calls are TRBV4-3 and TRBJ1-5; a weak D match, TRBD1 (6 bases). This CDR3 has 15 amino acids. Trimming left V 0 bases short and J 6 bases short, with 12 bases between. Germline V CDR1 and CDR2: LGHNA, YSLEER. The CDR3 loop is CASSQDVAGAQPQHF. The CDR3 region has the DNA TGCGCCAGCAGCCAAGATGTGGCAGGGGCTCAGCCCCAGCATTTT.

The genes are TRBV6-5 and TRBJ1-1; no clear D. The germline V gene has CDR1 MNHEY and CDR2 SVGAGI. Trimming took 6 bases from V and 4 from J, leaving 12 bases between them. The CDR3 sequence is 13 residues long. The CDR3 DNA reads TGTGCCAGCAGCCTCGGGTGGAGCACTGAAGCTTTCTTT. This codes for CASSLGWSTEAFF.

The V and J genes are TRBV2 and TRBJ1-3, with D hard to call. CDR1 is SNHLY, CDR2 FYNNEI, per germline. V lost 3 bases, J lost 0 bases, and 6 bases lay in between. The CDR3 spans 14 residues. The CDR3 reads CASSEGGSGNTIYF. The CDR3 bases are TGTGCCAGCAGTGAGGGCGGCTCTGGAAACACCATATATTTT.

This clone was observed once. The chain's CDR3 is CASSQGRNYGYTF. The CDR3 nucleotides are TGTGCCAGCAGCCAGGGACGGAACTATGGCTACACCTTC. The chain has TRBV3-1 (or the pseudogene TRBV3-2) and TRBJ1-2; possible D gene TRBD1, 5 bases. Trimming left V 3 bases short and J 2 bases short, with 7 bases between. Germline CDR1 reads LGHDT; CDR2 reads YNNKEL (reference sequence). The CDR3 sequence is 13 residues long.

The chain carries TRBV6-5 and TRBJ1-2; maybe TRBD1 (6 bases). Trimming removed 4 bases at V and 4 bases at J, with 10 bases between. This CDR3 has 13 amino acids. Germline CDR1 and CDR2: MNHEY and SVGAGI. The CDR3 DNA is TGTGCCAGCAGTTCACAGGGCAGCTATGGCTACACCTTC. As protein: CASSSQGSYGYTF.

CDR3 sequence: CASSQEWQGEAFF. The CDR3 coding sequence is TGTGCCAGCAGCCAAGAATGGCAGGGCGAAGCTTTCTTT. The chain is built from TRBV3-1 (or the pseudogene TRBV3-2) and TRBJ1-1, with a tentative D call TRBD1 (5 bases). CDR3 length: 13 residues. CDR1 and CDR2 (germline): LGHDT, YNNKEL (reference sequence). Trimming removed 0 bases at V and 8 bases at J, with 10 bases between.

The rearrangement joins TRBV19 to TRBJ2-5, with TRBD2 matching over 10 bases. This CDR3 has 15 residues. The V and J ends lost 3 bases and 2 bases, in that order; junction bases with no gene match: 3. Germline V gene lookup returns CDR1 LNHDA and CDR2 SQIVND (reference sequence). CDR3 region: CASSMGLAYQETQYF. The CDR3, as DNA: TGTGCCAGTAGTATGGGACTAGCGTATCAAGAGACCCAGTACTTC.

The CDR3 bases are TGCGCCAGCAGCTTTAGTTCAAACGAGCAGTACTTC. Protein: CASSFSSNEQYF. V gene TRBV5-1 combines with J gene TRBJ2-7; D is undetermined. Between the trimmed V and J ends, which lost 2 bases and 5 bases, there was a span of 8 bases. The V gene's germline CDR1 is SGHRS and CDR2 YFSETQ. The CDR3 is 12 amino acids.

The chain carries TRBV7-9 and TRBJ2-3; no definite D call. The CDR3 contains 13 residues. Germline CDR1 and CDR2: SEHNR and FQNEAQ (reference sequence). The V gene lost 7 bases and the J gene lost 2 bases, with 10 bases spanning the gap. The CDR3 loop is CASTLGYTDTQYF. The CDR3 DNA is TGTGCCAGCACGTTGGGATACACAGATACGCAGTATTTT.

The chain joins TRBV6-5 to TRBJ1-1; TRBD1 agrees at 7 bases. The germline gives CDR1 MNHEY, CDR2 SVGAGI. Trimming took 2 bases from V and 0 from J; bases not matched to a gene: 3. This CDR3 has 15 amino acids. As DNA, the CDR3 is TGTGCCAGCAGTTACCGAGGGGGCCTGAACACTGAAGCTTTCTTT. Its protein is CASSYRGGLNTEAFF.

The chain recombines TRBV13 with TRBJ2-3, with D unclear. The V and J ends lost 3 bases and 1 base respectively, with 2 bases between them. Germline V lookup: CDR1 PRHDT, CDR2 FYEKMQ (reference sequence). The CDR3 totals 12 residues. The CDR3 loop reads CASSLGTDTQYF. CDR3 DNA sequence: TGTGCCAGCAGCTTGGGCACAGATACGCAGTATTTT.

The gene calls are TRBV6-6 and TRBJ1-1, with D hard to call. Germline values: CDR1 MNHNY, CDR2 SVGAGI (reference sequence). There are 10 residues in the CDR3. V shed 9 bases and J shed 2 bases, with 4 bases lying between them. CDR3 in amino acids: CASHNTEAFF. For the CDR3, the DNA is TGTGCCAGTCATAACACTGAAGCTTTCTTT.